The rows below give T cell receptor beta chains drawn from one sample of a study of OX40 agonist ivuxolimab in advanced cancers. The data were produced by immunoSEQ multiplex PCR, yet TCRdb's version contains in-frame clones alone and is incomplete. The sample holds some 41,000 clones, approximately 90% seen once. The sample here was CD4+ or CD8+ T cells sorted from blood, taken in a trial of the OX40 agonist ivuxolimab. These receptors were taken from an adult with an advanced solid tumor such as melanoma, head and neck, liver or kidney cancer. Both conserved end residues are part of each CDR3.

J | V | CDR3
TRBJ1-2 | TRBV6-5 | CASSYLNREADGYTF
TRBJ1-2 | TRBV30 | CAWSVGRGDGYTF
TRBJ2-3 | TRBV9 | CASSSEGGRSTDTQYF
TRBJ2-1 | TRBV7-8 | CASSLHNYNEQFF
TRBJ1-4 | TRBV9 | CASSGGQGFEKLFF
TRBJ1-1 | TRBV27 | CASRDDAGVNTEAFF
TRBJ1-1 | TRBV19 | CASSIEVETEAFF
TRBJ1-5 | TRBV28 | CASSYGQGNQPQHF
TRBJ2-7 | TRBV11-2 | CASSSGLGGHYEQYF
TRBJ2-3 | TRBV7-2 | CASSSQIAGGRTDTQYF